These T cell receptor beta chains were read from a single sample in a study of a mutant IDH1 vaccine in newly diagnosed glioma. Which antigens these TCRs recognize remains unknown. Clones were read by immunoSEQ multiplex PCR, and TCRdb kept only the in-frame ones, dropping some. The sample holds 90,000 to 100,000 clones, about nine tenths seen once. This specimen consisted of PBMCs, obtained from a glioma patient whose treatment included an IDH1 peptide vaccine. These TCRs come from a woman in her forties or fifties with glioma. Both conserved end residues are part of each CDR3. D genes are given only for firm matches. Expanded clones get a size class; other rows say once, few or many, or leave the size out.

D gene | J gene | V gene | clone size | CDR3 DNA | CDR3 protein
TRBD2 | TRBJ2-5 | TRBV7-9 | . | TGTGCCAGCAGCTTAAGCCGAGCGGGAGGAGAGACCCAGTACTTC | CASSLSRAGGETQYF
. | TRBJ1-3 | TRBV12-5 | . | TGTGCTAGTGGTTTTCCCAGACCCAACCTCTCTGGAAACACCATATATTTT | CASGFPRPNLSGNTIYF
. | TRBJ1-1 | TRBV10-3 | . | TGTGCCATCAGTGAGTCGGGCAGGGCTGGCACTGAAGCTTTCTTT | CAISESGRAGTEAFF
. | TRBJ2-1 | TRBV9 | . | TGTGCCAGCAGCCCCCACCTAGCGTCAAGCTCCTACAATGAGCAGTTCTTC | CASSPHLASSSYNEQFF
. | TRBJ2-5 | TRBV14 | . | TGTGCCAGCAGCCAAGTTAGTCAAGAGACCCAGTACTTC | CASSQVSQETQYF
. | TRBJ1-2 | TRBV5-6 | . | TGTGCCAGCAGGAACAGGGTTTTGGCTAACTATGGCTACACCTTC | CASRNRVLANYGYTF
. | TRBJ1-1 | TRBV6-5 | few | TGTGCCACCTTTCGGTCAAACACTGAAGCTTTCTTT | CATFRSNTEAFF
. | TRBJ2-1 | TRBV6-6 | . | TGTGCCAGCAGTCCCTCCGACAGAACCACAAATGAGCAGTTCTTC | CASSPSDRTTNEQFF
. | TRBJ2-7 | TRBV11-2 | . | TGTGCCAGCAGCGGACGGGTGGGGGGCGAGCAGTACTTC | CASSGRVGGEQYF
. | TRBJ1-1 | TRBV7-2 | . | TGTGCCAGCAGCATACTCACGAGTATGATGAACACTGAAGCTTTCTTT | CASSILTSMMNTEAFF